Reported below is one TCR beta chain. The antigen is unknown. These data come from a study of regulatory T cells in long-lasting Graves disease. Overall study results and limits: Examination was confined to peripheral blood, excluding thyroid tissue.

Trimming removed 2 bases from V and 13 bases from J, with 16 bases in between. This CDR3 region has 13 residues. CDR1 is SGHDN, CDR2 FVKESK, per germline. Through Arm-PCR of CDR3 regions and iRepertoire HTBI primers, TCR beta libraries were built. One entry per CDR3 protein results from TCRdb running MiXCR on the multiplex PCR reads. The table records 400,000 to 550,000 distinct CDR3 sequences, roughly 15% of them present only once. The time point: newly diagnosed GD, antithyroid drugs for less than 3 months. Scientists built the TCR library using RNA that was extracted from PBMCs. American Thyroid Association guidelines were used to diagnose Graves' disease. This sample also belongs to another study, concerning T cells in Graves' hyperthyroidism and ophthalmopathy. That report notes: Patients were aged 18 to 65, had disease duration under 2 months, and had newly diagnosed hyperthyroidism. Peripheral blood also featured most of the thyroid clonotypes expanded above 0.001.

This receptor was identified in a young woman with Graves disease. Specimen: peripheral blood mononuclear cells (PBMCs), collected at new diagnosis, from a patient treated with antithyroid drugs. The rearrangement joins TRBV14 to TRBJ2-3; no firm D call. CDR3: CASSQRIDSTKYF. In nucleotides, the CDR3 is TGTGCCAGCAGCCAAAGAATCGACTCTACAAAGTATTTT.